The clone carrying this T cell receptor (beta chain) has a handful of counts. Its target is unknown. Treatment reported: 19 received Ad26.COV2.S at low or high dose, single or two shots; about 5 received placebo; per-sample allocation not given. Sampling took place 63 days after the first vaccine or placebo injection. This record belongs to a study of Ad26.COV2.S vaccination and SARS-CoV-2 variants. Study-level findings and limits: Breadth and depth estimates from TCRs may understate total T cell responses.

Trimming stripped 3 bases from V and 1 base from J, with 6 bases between. This CDR3 spans 13 amino acids. Germline V CDR1 and CDR2: MNHEY, SMNVEV (reference sequence). Clones were read by immunoSEQ multiplex PCR, and TCRdb kept only the in-frame ones, dropping some. The sample consists of hundreds of thousands of clones, more than 80% of them appearing once. The V gene is TRBV27, the J gene TRBJ1-1, with D perhaps TRBD1 (5 bases). Sample: peripheral blood, taken in a trial of Ad26.COV2.S vaccine versus placebo. This receptor was identified in a person between 18 and 65 years old who received the Ad26.COV2.S COVID-19 vaccine or a placebo. The CDR3 nucleotides read TGTGCCAGCAGTTTTGGGGGGAACACTGAAGCTTTCTTT. Its translation is CASSFGGNTEAFF.